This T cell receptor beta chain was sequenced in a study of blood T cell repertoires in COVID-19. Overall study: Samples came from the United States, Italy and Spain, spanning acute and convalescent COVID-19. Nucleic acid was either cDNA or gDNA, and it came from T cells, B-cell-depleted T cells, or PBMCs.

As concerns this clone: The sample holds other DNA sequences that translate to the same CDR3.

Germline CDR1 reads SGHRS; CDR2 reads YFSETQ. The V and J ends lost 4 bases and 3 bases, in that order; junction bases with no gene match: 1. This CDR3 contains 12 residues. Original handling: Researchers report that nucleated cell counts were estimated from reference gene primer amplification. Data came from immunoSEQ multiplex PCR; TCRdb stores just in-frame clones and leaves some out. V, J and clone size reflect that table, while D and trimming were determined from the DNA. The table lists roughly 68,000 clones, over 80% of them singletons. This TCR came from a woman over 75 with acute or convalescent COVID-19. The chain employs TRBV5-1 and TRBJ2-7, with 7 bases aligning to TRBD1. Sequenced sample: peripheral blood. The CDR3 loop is CASSRDSYEQYF. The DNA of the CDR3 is TGCGCCAGCAGCCGGGACAGCTACGAGCAGTACTTC.